What follows is one T cell receptor beta chain and its context. The target of this receptor is not known. No base quality information exists; no much larger clone differs at one position. The data stem from a study of CD8 T cells in Susac syndrome (dated by TCRdb to the late 2010s). For the study in its entirety: Among the Susac syndrome patients who were sequenced, clinically active disease was present in six and clinical remission was observed in under ten. The study compared CD8+ T cell repertoire clonality among 12 healthy donors, roughly 14 Susac syndrome patients and roughly 16 multiple sclerosis patients. At the time of blood withdrawal, Susac syndrome patients were either therapy-naive, taking corticosteroids (with some also receiving IVIg), or on IVIg alone. The study used repertoire sequencing to test whether antigen drove CD8+ T cell activation and differentiation in Susac syndrome.

Summary of the overall study and its limitations: The study acknowledged that relatively few individuals were included in the TCR sequencing and HLA analysis. CD8+ repertoires in Susac syndrome showed clonal expansion, which was highest in CD8+ TEMRA cells and was greater in clinically active patients than in remitting patients. Roughly 15 and five Susac-specific public clones were found in the total CD8+ and CD8+ TEMRA repertoires, respectively.

Peripheral blood CD8+ and CD4+ T cells from healthy donors, Susac syndrome patients and multiple sclerosis patients were profiled by high-throughput TCR beta sequencing. Susac syndrome patients met recently defined diagnostic criteria for definite or probable disease. CD8+ TEMRA cells were enriched by FACS, while bulk CD8+ and CD4+ T cells were purified by magnetic negative isolation. Blood was drawn into EDTA tubes, processed within 24 hours, and PBMCs were isolated by density gradient centrifugation. PBMCs intended for TCR sequencing were cryopreserved in liquid nitrogen and thawed later in a water bath at 37 degrees C. Purity of sorted or isolated CD4+, CD8+ and CD8+ TEMRA cells was at least 90%. RNA was extracted with the RNeasy kit and about 0.5 to 1 ug was reverse transcribed using random hexamers. The immunoSEQ multiplex PCR assay, covering 54 Vbeta and 13 Jbeta segments, was used to amplify TCR beta CDR3 regions. PCR amplification bias was corrected by using a synthetic template baseline for primer optimization and computational correction. In the paper's pipeline: Reads were annotated to V, D and J genes according to IMGT and were analyzed with immunoSEQ Analyzer, with only productive sequences retained. Clonality was computed as one minus Shannon entropy normalized by log2 of the number of productive unique sequences. For each patient and control, public and private clones were evaluated within the 100 most prevalent clones. Clones were defined as Susac-specific when absent from the healthy and MS cohorts, from approximately 970 published viral clones and from other ImmuneACCESS disease sequences. The raw public data were reprocessed by TCRdb itself: fastp quality trimming at Q25, MiXCR clonotype calling, in-frame beta chains only. Rows matching on CDR3 protein sequence are summarized as one entry with the most common DNA and genes. Here the V and J calls rest on TCRdb's processing, not on the authors' analysis. The sample records tens of thousands of distinct CDR3 sequences, roughly 94% of which are singletons. The leading ten clones occupy roughly 0.5% of the sample.

From cysteine to phenylalanine, the CDR3 is 15 amino acids long. The read is trimmed to its CDR3 DNA, 45 bases read in frame from base 1. The germline V end is reduced by 6 bases and the J end by 8 bases; junction bases left unmatched: 14. In the germline V gene (reference sequence), CDR1 corresponds to PRHDT and CDR2 to FYEKMQ. In this chain, TRBV13 is recombined with TRBJ2-3; a stretch of 7 junction bases matches TRBD1. This TCR derives from a human donor with Susac syndrome. Sequencing was performed on CD8+ T cells from PBMCs. CDR3 sequence: CASSHGTAWPVTQYF. Here is the DNA: TGTGCCAGCAGTCATGGGACAGCATGGCCCGTTACGCAGTATTTT.